Below are 3 T cell receptor beta chains sequenced from a single sample in a study of identical twins. Via MiXCR, TCRdb re-called the 5' RACE reads, giving one row per CDR3 protein. The repertoire has some 600,000 distinct CDR3 sequences, around 7.5% of them found once; the top ten carry less than 2%. These data were also filed under a second study, of yellow fever vaccine responses in identical twins.

The sample consisted of PBMCs. These receptors were taken from a woman aged 18-35 years in good health.

This clonotype has a count of ten or more. The V call is TRBV12-3 or TRBV12-4, the J call TRBJ2-1; tentatively, D is TRBD1 (6 bases). Trimming stripped 2 bases from V and 5 bases from J, with 10 bases between. This CDR3 has 14 amino acids. Here the CDR3 DNA reads TGTGCCAGCAGTTTAAGCAGGGGCAACAATGAGCAGTTCTTC. The encoded protein is CASSLSRGNNEQFF.

This clonotype occurred a few times. V usage is TRBV7-9 and J usage is TRBJ1-2; D gene ambiguous. CDR3 size: 13 residues. CDR1 and CDR2 from the germline V gene are SEHNR and FQNEAQ (reference sequence). V was pared by 6 bases and J by 6 bases, with 14 bases between. The CDR3: CASSGGEIDGYTF. CDR3 bases: TGTGCCAGCAGTGGTGGGGAAATAGATGGCTACACCTTC. Looking up the rest from reference TRBV7-9 and TRBJ1-2 gives the full variable domain: DTGVSQNPRHKITKRGQNVTFRCDPISEHNRLYWYRQTLGQGPEFLTYFQNEAQLEKSRLLSDRFSAERPKGSFSTLEIQRTEQGDSAMYLCASSGGEIDGYTFGSGTRLTVV.

This clonotype was detected ten times or more. The chain carries TRBV7-8 and TRBJ1-1, with a weak D call TRBD1 (5 bases). The CDR3 is made up of 18 amino acids. The germline V gene encodes CDR1 SGHVS and CDR2 FQNEAQ. The V and J ends lost 2 bases and 0 bases respectively, with 19 bases between them. The CDR3 region has the DNA TGTGCCAGCAGCTTACGGGACTCCGGAGGGTTTGTGAACACTGAAGCTTTCTTT. Protein: CASSLRDSGGFVNTEAFF.